What follows are 30 T cell receptor beta chains derived from one specimen sequenced in a study of T-cell reconstitution after alpha-beta-depleted transplantation in children. Researchers prepared the TCRbeta library using unique molecular identifiers, the study reports. TCRdb recomputed calls from the PCR reads with MiXCR, one row per CDR3 protein. The table lists about 610,000 distinct CDR3 sequences, over 9.5% of them singletons, with around 4% in the top ten. The sample here was PBMCs from the stem cell graft donor, taken from the stem cell graft. The receptors were gathered from a human donor who donated a stem cell graft to a child with acute myeloid leukemia.

The chain couples TRBV25-1 to TRBJ2-5; 8 positions match TRBD2. Losses at the gene ends were 8 bases for V and 5 bases for J; bases not matched to a gene: 10. The CDR3 contains 14 residues. The germline gives CDR1 MGHDK, CDR2 SYGVNS. CDR3 sequence (DNA): TGTGCCAGCGGGAAAGCGGGAGTTATTGAGACCCAGTACTTC. Its protein product is CASGKAGVIETQYF.

The sample holds many counts of this clonotype. This chain joins TRBV4-2 and TRBJ1-2; a possible D gene is TRBD1 (5 bases). The germline gives CDR1 LGHNA, CDR2 YNFKEQ. V was shortened by 7 bases and J by 1 base, with 13 bases between the two germline ends. The CDR3 is 14 residues long. The DNA of the CDR3 is TGTGCCAGCAACCCCGGGACCCGTAACTATGGCTACACCTTC. It specifies CASNPGTRNYGYTF.

V is TRBV7-2 and J is TRBJ2-3, with D maybe TRBD2 (5 bases). The CDR3 totals 14 residues. Trimming removed 5 bases from V and 2 bases from J, with 11 bases in between. Germline CDR1 and CDR2: SGHTA and FQGNSA. For the CDR3, the DNA is TGTGCCAGCAGCCCGGCGAGGGCCACAGATACGCAGTATTTT. It yields the protein CASSPARATDTQYF.

The chain carries TRBV15 and TRBJ2-1; 12 bases match TRBD2. Germline CDR1 is LNHNV and CDR2 is YYDKDF (reference sequence). The CDR3 loop spans 20 amino acids. Unmatched junction bases numbered 19, after V lost 2 bases and J lost 8 bases. The CDR3 is CATSRPRDIGTSGPADEQFF. In DNA, the CDR3 is TGTGCCACCAGCAGACCTCGGGACATTGGGACTAGCGGGCCTGCGGATGAGCAGTTCTTC.

This chain joins TRBV28 and TRBJ2-7; D not certain. The germline V and J ends were trimmed by 6 bases and 0 bases, with 12 bases remaining between them. This CDR3 comprises 14 residues. CDR1 and CDR2 (germline): MDHEN, SYDVKM. CDR3: CASSSPRNSYEQYF. CDR3 in DNA: TGTGCCAGCAGCTCCCCGCGGAACTCCTACGAGCAGTACTTC.

The chain joins TRBV12-3 or TRBV12-4 to TRBJ2-1; 12 bases line up with TRBD2. This CDR3 spans 16 amino acids. With V trimmed by 5 bases and J by 4 bases, 6 bases remained unmatched. CDR3 bases: TGTGCCAGCAGTGATCCCGGGACTAGCGGGTACAATGAGCAGTTCTTC. It is translated as CASSDPGTSGYNEQFF.

This clonotype was recorded at least ten times. This chain connects TRBV5-1 to TRBJ2-7, with 10 bases identical to TRBD1. Trimming at V came to 7 bases and at J to 0 bases, leaving 7 bases not matched to a gene. The germline gives CDR1 SGHRS, CDR2 YFSETQ. CDR3 length equals 15 residues. The CDR3 spells CASGTGTGVSYEQYF. CDR3 DNA: TGCGCCAGCGGCACCGGGACAGGGGTCTCCTACGAGCAGTACTTC.

This clonotype appeared a few times. V is TRBV5-1 and J is TRBJ2-5; no firm D call. Trimming stripped 2 bases from V and 2 bases from J, with 7 bases between. CDR3 length equals 13 residues. CDR1 SGHRS and CDR2 YFSETQ come from the germline V gene. The CDR3 DNA reads as TGCGCCAGCAGCTTCCTAACTCAAGAGACCCAGTACTTC. It specifies CASSFLTQETQYF. Drawing the rest from reference TRBV5-1 and TRBJ2-5, the complete variable domain is KAGVTQTPRYLIKTRGQQVTLSCSPISGHRSVSWYQQTPGQGLQFLFEYFSETQRNKGNFPGRFSGRQFSNSRSEMNVSTLELGDSALYLCASSFLTQETQYFGPGTRLLVL.

There are a few counts of this clonotype. The CDR3 spells CASNRGQGAGELFF. CDR3 bases: TGTGCCAGCAACCGGGGACAGGGGGCCGGGGAGCTGTTTTTT. V is TRBV12-3 or TRBV12-4 and J is TRBJ2-2; 11 bases line up with TRBD1. The CDR3 contains 14 residues. With 7 bases clipped from V and 6 bases from J, the junction kept 4 bases outside the gene matches.

The chain carries TRBV7-9 and TRBJ1-1; 11 bases agree with TRBD1. Unmatched junction bases numbered 5, after V lost 5 bases and J lost 3 bases. Germline V gene sequence: CDR1 SEHNR, CDR2 FQNEAQ (reference sequence). This CDR3 comprises 15 residues. The CDR3 here is CASSRTGGVDTEAFF. The CDR3 region has the DNA TGTGCCAGCAGCAGGACAGGGGGCGTGGACACTGAAGCTTTCTTT.

The genes are TRBV11-2 and TRBJ2-2; 8 bases map to TRBD2. The CDR3 is 17 residues long. Per the germline V gene, CDR1 is SGHAT and CDR2 is FQNNGV. The V gene end was trimmed by 0 bases and the J gene end by 8 bases; junction bases not matched to a gene: 11. The CDR3 coding sequence is TGTGCCAGCAGCTTAGACGTTCTAGCGGGCCCCGGAGGGGAGCTGTTTTTT. It translates to CASSLDVLAGPGGELFF.

There are many counts of this clonotype. V usage is TRBV6-1 and J usage is TRBJ2-5; TRBD2 matches at 9 bases. Unmatched junction bases numbered 12, after V lost 6 bases and J lost 1 base. Germline V gives CDR1 MNHNS, CDR2 SASEGT. The CDR3 runs to 17 residues. CDR3 bases: TGTGCCAGCAGCCCTTGGCGGGGGCGGGAGGGCCAAGAGACCCAGTACTTC. Translation: CASSPWRGREGQETQYF.

This clonotype was detected ten times or more. The chain joins TRBV5-1 to TRBJ2-7; 7 bases are shared with TRBD1. The CDR3 is made up of 14 amino acids. V lost 1 base, J lost 9 bases, and 10 bases stayed unmatched. Germline CDR1 is SGHRS and CDR2 is YFSETQ. The CDR3 region has the DNA TGCGCCAGCAGCTTGACAGGGGACGCTCATCGGCAGTACTTC. Translated, it gives CASSLTGDAHRQYF.

This clonotype was detected many times. This sequence joins TRBV28 and TRBJ2-6; no reliable D call. The CDR3 extends over 14 amino acids. Deletions cut 7 bases from V and 2 bases from J, with 9 bases between. CDR1 and CDR2 from the germline V gene are MDHEN and SYDVKM. The CDR3, as DNA: TGTGCCAGCACCCCCCCAACTGGGGCCAACGTCCTGACTTTC. This sequence encodes CASTPPTGANVLTF.

The chain couples TRBV28 to TRBJ2-3; TRBD2 matches at 13 bases. The V gene end was trimmed by 6 bases and the J gene end by 7 bases; junction bases not matched to a gene: 7. Germline V gene sequence: CDR1 MDHEN, CDR2 SYDVKM. The CDR3 runs 15 residues. The CDR3 region has the DNA TGTGCCAGCAGGTCACTAGCGGGAGGGCCCAATACGCAGTATTTT. Translation gives CASRSLAGGPNTQYF.

V gene TRBV30 combines with J gene TRBJ2-3, with TRBD2 as a possible D gene (6 bases). The CDR3 covers 13 residues. Germline values: CDR1 GTSNPN, CDR2 SVGIG (reference sequence). The V end lost 3 bases, the J end lost 1 base, and 8 bases lay between the germline ends. The CDR3 loop reads CAWRIAGTDTQYF. In DNA, the CDR3 is TGTGCCTGGAGAATAGCGGGCACAGATACGCAGTATTTT.

This clonotype showed up just a few times. The chain combines TRBV3-1 with TRBJ2-7; TRBD1 aligns across 8 bases. J lost 0 bases, V lost 4 bases, and 5 bases had no gene match. The CDR3 totals 15 residues. Germline V gene data show CDR1 as LGHDT and CDR2 as YNNKEL (reference sequence). In nucleotides, the CDR3 is TGTGCCAGCAGCCTCCGGACAGGGAACTCCTACGAGCAGTACTTC. Translation gives CASSLRTGNSYEQYF.

The rearrangement joins TRBV29-1 to TRBJ2-5, with D uncertain. V lost 6 bases, J lost 1 base, and 6 bases lay in between. The CDR3 runs 11 residues. The germline V gene has CDR1 SQVTM and CDR2 ANQGSEA. The CDR3 DNA sequence: TGCAGCGTGGCGGTCCAAGAGACCCAGTACTTC. Amino acids: CSVAVQETQYF.

The gene calls are TRBV20-1 and TRBJ2-1; 9 bases agree with TRBD1. Losses at the gene ends were 2 bases for V and 6 bases for J; bases not matched to a gene: 11. CDR1 is DFQATT and CDR2 is SNEGSKA in the germline V gene (reference sequence). There are 16 residues in the CDR3. CDR3 coding DNA: TGCAGTGCTAGAACGCCTCGGGACAGGGTTGGCAATGAGCAGTTCTTC. This sequence encodes CSARTPRDRVGNEQFF.

This rearrangement joins TRBV20-1 to TRBJ1-2; D might be TRBD1 (6 bases). The CDR3 runs 14 residues. Germline CDR1 and CDR2: DFQATT and SNEGSKA (reference sequence). V gave up 3 bases and J gave up 6 bases, with 17 bases separating them. CDR3 DNA sequence: TGCAGTGCTAGGGACAGCCGACAAGTGGATGGCTACACCTTC. Translated: CSARDSRQVDGYTF.

The table lists this clonotype with a few counts. The chain employs TRBV29-1 and TRBJ1-2; TRBD1 might be the D (5 bases). The CDR3 is 13 residues long. The V and J ends lost 2 bases and 2 bases respectively, with 9 bases between them. CDR1 SQVTM and CDR2 ANQGSEA come from the germline V gene. Here the CDR3 reads CSVELGDNYGYTF. The CDR3 region has the DNA TGCAGCGTTGAACTAGGGGACAACTATGGCTACACCTTC.

This clonotype has at least ten counts. The rearrangement joins TRBV10-3 to TRBJ2-3; 7 nucleotides agree with TRBD2. The CDR3 is made up of 14 amino acids. Per germline, CDR1 ENHRY and CDR2 SYGVKD. V lost 8 bases, J lost 2 bases, and 7 bases stayed unmatched. CDR3 sequence: CAIRLADYTDTQYF. Here the CDR3 DNA reads TGTGCCATCCGGCTAGCGGACTACACAGATACGCAGTATTTT.

This clonotype was counted at least ten times. The J gene is TRBJ1-5, the V gene TRBV5-1; possible D gene TRBD1, 6 bases. Germline V gives CDR1 SGHRS, CDR2 YFSETQ. V lost 1 base and J 1 base, leaving 9 bases between the germline ends. The CDR3 totals 15 residues. CDR3 loop: CASSLSGVSNQPQHF. The CDR3 coding sequence is TGCGCCAGCAGCTTGTCAGGGGTGAGCAATCAGCCCCAGCATTTT.

This chain connects TRBV20-1 to TRBJ2-7; perhaps TRBD1 as D (6 bases). The CDR3 extends over 15 amino acids. V gave up 0 bases and J gave up 2 bases, with 14 bases separating them. Looked up from germline, CDR1 is DFQATT and CDR2 is SNEGSKA (reference sequence). The chain's CDR3 is CSARDQVAGAYEQYF. The DNA of the CDR3 is TGCAGTGCTAGAGATCAGGTCGCAGGGGCCTACGAGCAGTACTTC.

This clonotype was detected a few times. The chain has TRBV27 and TRBJ2-4; D possibly matches TRBD1 or TRBD2 (5 bases each). The CDR3 extends over 19 amino acids. Germline lookup yields CDR1 MNHEY and CDR2 SMNVEV (reference sequence). The germline V and J ends were trimmed by 0 bases and 2 bases, with 20 bases remaining between them. CDR3 amino acids: CASSLSRSGAIISKNIQYF. CDR3 in DNA: TGTGCCAGCAGTTTATCGAGGTCCGGGGCGATCATTTCCAAAAACATTCAGTACTTC.

V is TRBV7-2 and J is TRBJ2-7; 8 bases map to TRBD2. Trimming at V came to 2 bases and at J to 7 bases, leaving 7 bases not matched to a gene. This CDR3 is 14 amino acids long. CDR1 is SGHTA, CDR2 FQGNSA, per germline. The CDR3, as DNA: TGTGCCAGCAGCTTATTCGGTCAGCGGGGGGAGCAGTACTTC. Encoded protein: CASSLFGQRGEQYF.

The rearrangement joins TRBV27 to TRBJ2-7; the D gene could be TRBD1 or TRBD2 (5 bases each). Germline values: CDR1 MNHEY, CDR2 SMNVEV (reference sequence). With 5 bases removed from V and 12 bases from J, the gap between germline ends came to 17 bases. The CDR3 has 12 amino acids. In DNA form, the CDR3 reads TGTGCCAGCAGTCCGGGACCCATAGGAACGTACTTC. The encoded protein is CASSPGPIGTYF.

Only a few counts were recorded for this clonotype. The V and J genes are TRBV12-3 or TRBV12-4 and TRBJ1-4; D call uncertain. The CDR3 covers 16 residues. The V and J ends lost 3 bases and 7 bases respectively, with 18 bases between them. In DNA form, the CDR3 reads TGTGCCAGCAGTTTGGGAGCTGGGATTAGAGGTGAAAAACTGTTTTTT. It specifies CASSLGAGIRGEKLFF.

In the case of this clonotype: One end of the junction is discordant with germline, which a read error may explain. The chain couples TRBV10-3 to TRBJ2-5; possible D gene TRBD2, 5 bases. CDR3 length: 14 amino acids. Germline assignment: CDR1 ENHRY and CDR2 SYGVKD. CDR3 amino acids: CATSLGGPLETQYF. Written as DNA, the CDR3 is TGTGCCACCAGTCTAGGAGGACCGTTGGAGACCCAGTACTTC.

Ten or more counts support this clonotype. V and J are TRBV25-1 and TRBJ2-7, with D unclear. The CDR3 loop spans 11 amino acids. Germline V CDR1 and CDR2: MGHDK, SYGVNS. Trimming removed 8 bases at V and 2 bases at J, with 7 bases between. CDR3 protein: CASSRAYEQYF. CDR3 nucleotide sequence: TGTGCCAGCTCAAGAGCCTACGAGCAGTACTTC.